This T cell receptor (beta chain) comes out of a study of tumor T cells in aggressive B-cell lymphoma. Generated by immunoSEQ multiplex PCR, the TCRdb table keeps only in-frame clones and is missing some. The sample has just under 850 clones, 80% to 85% seen once; the top ten hold approximately 6.2%. Germline lookup yields CDR1 LNHDA and CDR2 SQIVND (reference sequence). The CDR3 sequence is 15 residues long. J lost 2 bases, V lost 6 bases, and 1 base had no gene match. The source material was tumor tissue. The receptor was isolated from an adult with diffuse large B cell lymphoma. The chain employs TRBV19 and TRBJ2-1; 13 bases match TRBD2. In DNA, the CDR3 is TGTGCCAGTAGGGGGACTAGCGGGGCCTACAATGAGCAGTTCTTC. Translated, it gives CASRGTSGAYNEQFF.